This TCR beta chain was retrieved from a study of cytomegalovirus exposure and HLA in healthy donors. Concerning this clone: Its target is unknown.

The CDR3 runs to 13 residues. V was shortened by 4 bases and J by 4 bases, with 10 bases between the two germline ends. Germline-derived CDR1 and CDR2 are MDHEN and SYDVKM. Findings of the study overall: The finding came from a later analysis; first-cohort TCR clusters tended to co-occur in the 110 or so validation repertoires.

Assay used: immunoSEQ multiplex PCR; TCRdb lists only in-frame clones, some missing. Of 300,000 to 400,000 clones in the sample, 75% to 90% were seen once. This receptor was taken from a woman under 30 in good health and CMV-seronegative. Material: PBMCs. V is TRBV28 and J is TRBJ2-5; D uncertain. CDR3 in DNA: TGTGCCAGCAGTTCCGTTGGGCGAGAGACCCAGTACTTC. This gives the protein CASSSVGRETQYF.